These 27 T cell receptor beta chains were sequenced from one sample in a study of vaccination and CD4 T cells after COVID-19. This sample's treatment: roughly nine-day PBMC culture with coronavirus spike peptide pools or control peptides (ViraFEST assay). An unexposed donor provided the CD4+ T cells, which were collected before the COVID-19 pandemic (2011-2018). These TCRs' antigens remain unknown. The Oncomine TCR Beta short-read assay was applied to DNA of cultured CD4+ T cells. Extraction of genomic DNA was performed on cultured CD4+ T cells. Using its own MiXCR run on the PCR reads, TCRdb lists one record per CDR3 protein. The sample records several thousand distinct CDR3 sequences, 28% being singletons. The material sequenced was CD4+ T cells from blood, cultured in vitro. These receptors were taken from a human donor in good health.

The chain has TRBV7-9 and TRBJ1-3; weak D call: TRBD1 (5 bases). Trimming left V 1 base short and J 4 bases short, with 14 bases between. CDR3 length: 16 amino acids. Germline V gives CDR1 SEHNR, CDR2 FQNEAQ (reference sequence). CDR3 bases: TGTGCCAGCAGCTTAGATGTCAGGGTAGGCGGAAACACCATATATTTT. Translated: CASSLDVRVGGNTIYF. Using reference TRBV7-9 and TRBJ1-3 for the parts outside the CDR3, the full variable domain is DTGVSQNPRHKITKRGQNVTFRCDPISEHNRLYWYRQTLGQGPEFLTYFQNEAQLEKSRLLSDRFSAERPKGSFSTLEIQRTEQGDSAMYLCASSLDVRVGGNTIYFGEGSWLTVV.

The CDR3 sequence: CSVEDRRQQETQYF. The CDR3 nucleotides read TGCAGCGTTGAAGATCGCCGACAGCAAGAGACCCAGTACTTC. J is TRBJ2-5 and V is TRBV29-1, with a weak D call TRBD1 (5 bases). Germline V gene data show CDR1 as SQVTM and CDR2 as ANQGSEA. The CDR3 has 14 amino acids. The V gene lost 0 bases and the J gene lost 2 bases, with 10 bases spanning the gap. Complete variable domain (other parts from reference TRBV29-1 and TRBJ2-5): SAVISQKPSRDICQRGTSLTIQCQVDSQVTMMFWYRQQPGQSLTLIATANQGSEATYESGFVIDKFPISRPNLTFSTLTVSNMSPEDSSIYLCSVEDRRQQETQYFGPGTRLLVL.

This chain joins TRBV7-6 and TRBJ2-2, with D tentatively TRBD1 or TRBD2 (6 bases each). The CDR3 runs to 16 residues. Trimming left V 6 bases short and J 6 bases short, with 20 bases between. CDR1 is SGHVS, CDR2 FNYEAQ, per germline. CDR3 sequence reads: CASSLGGLSTAGELFF. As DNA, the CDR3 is TGTGCCAGCAGTCTTGGGGGGCTCAGTACCGCCGGGGAGCTGTTTTTT.

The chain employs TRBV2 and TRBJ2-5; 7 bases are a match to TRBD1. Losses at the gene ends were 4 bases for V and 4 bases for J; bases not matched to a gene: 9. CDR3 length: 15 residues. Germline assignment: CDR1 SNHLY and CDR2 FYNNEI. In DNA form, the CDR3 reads TGTGCCAGCAGTGTCGACGAGGGGGCGGGAGAGACCCAGTACTTC. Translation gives CASSVDEGAGETQYF.

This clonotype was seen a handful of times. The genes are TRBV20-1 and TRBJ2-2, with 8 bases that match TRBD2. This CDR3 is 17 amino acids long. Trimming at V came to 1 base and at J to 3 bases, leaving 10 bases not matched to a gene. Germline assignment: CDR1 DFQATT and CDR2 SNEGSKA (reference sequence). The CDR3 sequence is CSARGGGSGIDTGELFF. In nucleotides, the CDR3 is TGCAGTGCTAGAGGGGGGGGTAGCGGGATTGACACCGGGGAGCTGTTTTTT.

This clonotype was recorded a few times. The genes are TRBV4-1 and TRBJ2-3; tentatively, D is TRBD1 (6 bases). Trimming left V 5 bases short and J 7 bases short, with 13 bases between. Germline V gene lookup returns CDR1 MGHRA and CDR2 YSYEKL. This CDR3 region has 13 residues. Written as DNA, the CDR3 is TGCGCCAGCAGCTGGGGACACGACAATACGCAGTATTTT. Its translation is CASSWGHDNTQYF.

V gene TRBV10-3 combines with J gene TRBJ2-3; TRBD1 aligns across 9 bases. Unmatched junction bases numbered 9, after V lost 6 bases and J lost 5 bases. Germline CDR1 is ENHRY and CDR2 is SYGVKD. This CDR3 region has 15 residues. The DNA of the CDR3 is TGTGCCATCAGGAAGGGACAGGGCTTGGGAGATACGCAGTATTTT. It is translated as CAIRKGQGLGDTQYF.

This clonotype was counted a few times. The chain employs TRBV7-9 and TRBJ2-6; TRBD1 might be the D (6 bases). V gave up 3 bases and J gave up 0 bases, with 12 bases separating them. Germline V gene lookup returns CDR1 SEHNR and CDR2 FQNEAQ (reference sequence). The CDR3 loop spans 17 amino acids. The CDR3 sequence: CASSLGQIGSGANVLTF. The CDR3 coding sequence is TGTGCCAGCAGCTTGGGACAAATCGGCTCTGGGGCCAACGTCCTGACTTTC.

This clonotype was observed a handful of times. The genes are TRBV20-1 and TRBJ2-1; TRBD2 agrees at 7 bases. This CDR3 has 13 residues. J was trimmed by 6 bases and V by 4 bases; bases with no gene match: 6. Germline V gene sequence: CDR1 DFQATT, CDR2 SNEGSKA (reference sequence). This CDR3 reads CSAKGLRPNEQFF. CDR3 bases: TGCAGTGCTAAGGGACTACGGCCCAATGAGCAGTTCTTC.

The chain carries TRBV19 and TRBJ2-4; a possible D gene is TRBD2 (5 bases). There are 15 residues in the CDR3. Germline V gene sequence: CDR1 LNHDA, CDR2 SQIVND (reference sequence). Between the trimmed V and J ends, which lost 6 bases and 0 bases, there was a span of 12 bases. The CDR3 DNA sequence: TGTGCCAGTAGAGAACACGGAGGAGCCAAAAACATTCAGTACTTC. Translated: CASREHGGAKNIQYF.

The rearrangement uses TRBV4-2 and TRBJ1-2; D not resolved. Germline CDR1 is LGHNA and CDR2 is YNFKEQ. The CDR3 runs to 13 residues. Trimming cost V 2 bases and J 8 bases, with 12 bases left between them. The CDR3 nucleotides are TGTGCCAGCAGCCAACCCCGCCCCCCGGGCTACACCTTC. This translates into CASSQPRPPGYTF.

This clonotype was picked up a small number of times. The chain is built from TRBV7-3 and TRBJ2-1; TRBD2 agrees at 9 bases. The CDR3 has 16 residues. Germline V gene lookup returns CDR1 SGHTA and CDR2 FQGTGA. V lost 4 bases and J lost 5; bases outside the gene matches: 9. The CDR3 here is CASSSLAGAGHNEQFF. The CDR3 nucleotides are TGTGCCAGCAGCTCTTTAGCGGGAGCGGGGCACAATGAGCAGTTCTTC.

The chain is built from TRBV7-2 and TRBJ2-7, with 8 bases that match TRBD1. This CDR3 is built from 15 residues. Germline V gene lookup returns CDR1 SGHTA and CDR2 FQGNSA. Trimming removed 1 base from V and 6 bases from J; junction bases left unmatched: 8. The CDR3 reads CASSLGGTGTGEQYF. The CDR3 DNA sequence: TGTGCCAGCAGCTTAGGGGGTACGGGGACAGGCGAGCAGTACTTC. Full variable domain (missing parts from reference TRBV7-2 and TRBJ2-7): GAGVSQSPSNKVTEKGKDVELRCDPISGHTALYWYRQSLGQGLEFLIYFQGNSAPDKSGLPSDRFSAERTGGSVSTLTIQRTQQEDSAVYLCASSLGGTGTGEQYFGPGTRLTVT.

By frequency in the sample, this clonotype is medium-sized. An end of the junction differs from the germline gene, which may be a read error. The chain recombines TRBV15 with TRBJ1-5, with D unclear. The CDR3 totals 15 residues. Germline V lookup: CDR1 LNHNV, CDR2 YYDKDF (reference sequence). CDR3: CATSREDFGNQPQHF. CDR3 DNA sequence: TGTGCCACCAGCCGAGAGGACTTCGGCAATCAGCCCCAGCATTTT.

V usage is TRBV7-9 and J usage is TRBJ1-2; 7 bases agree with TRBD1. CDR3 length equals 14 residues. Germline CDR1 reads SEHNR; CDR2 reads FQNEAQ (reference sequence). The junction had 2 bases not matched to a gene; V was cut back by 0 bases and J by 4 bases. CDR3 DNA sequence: TGTGCCAGCAGCTTAGCAGGGGGCGCCTATGGCTACACCTTC. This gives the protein CASSLAGGAYGYTF.

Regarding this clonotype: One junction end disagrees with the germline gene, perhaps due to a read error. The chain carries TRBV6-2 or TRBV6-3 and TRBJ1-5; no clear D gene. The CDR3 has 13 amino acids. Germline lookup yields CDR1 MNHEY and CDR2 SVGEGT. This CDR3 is CASGYEVNQPQHF. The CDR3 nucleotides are TGTGCCAGCGGTTACGAAGTGAATCAGCCCCAGCATTTT.

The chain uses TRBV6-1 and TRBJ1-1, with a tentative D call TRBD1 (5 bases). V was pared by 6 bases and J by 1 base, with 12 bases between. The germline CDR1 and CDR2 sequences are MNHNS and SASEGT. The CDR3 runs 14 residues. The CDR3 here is CASRKGTGNTEAFF. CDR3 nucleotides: TGTGCCAGCAGAAAAGGGACGGGGAACACTGAAGCTTTCTTT.

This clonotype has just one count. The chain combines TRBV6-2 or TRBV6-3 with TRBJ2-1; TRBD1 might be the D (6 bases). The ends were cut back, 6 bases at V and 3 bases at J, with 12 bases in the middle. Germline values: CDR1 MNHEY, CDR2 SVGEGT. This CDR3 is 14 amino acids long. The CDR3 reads CASRNRDIYNEQFF. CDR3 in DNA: TGTGCCAGCAGAAACAGGGACATCTACAATGAGCAGTTCTTC.

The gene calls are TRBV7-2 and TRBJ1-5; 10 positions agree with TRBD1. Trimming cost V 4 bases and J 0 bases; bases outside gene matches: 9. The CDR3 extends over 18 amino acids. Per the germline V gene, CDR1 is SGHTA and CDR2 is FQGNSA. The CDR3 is CASSSKRGTGDSNQPQHF. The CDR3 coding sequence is TGTGCCAGCAGCTCTAAAAGAGGGACAGGGGATAGCAATCAGCCCCAGCATTTT.

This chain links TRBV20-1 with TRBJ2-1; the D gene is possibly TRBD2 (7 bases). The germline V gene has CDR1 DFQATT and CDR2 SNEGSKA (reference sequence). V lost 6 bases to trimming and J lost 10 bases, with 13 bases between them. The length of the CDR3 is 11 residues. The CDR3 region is CSAAGGGEQFF. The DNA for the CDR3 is TGCAGTGCCGCTGGCGGGGGCGAGCAGTTCTTC.

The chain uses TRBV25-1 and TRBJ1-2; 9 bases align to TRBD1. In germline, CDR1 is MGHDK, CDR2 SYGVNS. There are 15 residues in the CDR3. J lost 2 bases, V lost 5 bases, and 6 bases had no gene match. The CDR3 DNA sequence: TGTGCCAGCAGTCCCCGGACAGGGGTAAACTATGGCTACACCTTC. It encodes CASSPRTGVNYGYTF.

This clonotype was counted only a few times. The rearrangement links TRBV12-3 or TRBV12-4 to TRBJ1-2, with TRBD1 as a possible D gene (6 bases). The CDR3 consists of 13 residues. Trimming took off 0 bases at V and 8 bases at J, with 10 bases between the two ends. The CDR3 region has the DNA TGTGCCAGCAGTTTAGCAGGGGGTCGAGGCTACACCTTC. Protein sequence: CASSLAGGRGYTF.

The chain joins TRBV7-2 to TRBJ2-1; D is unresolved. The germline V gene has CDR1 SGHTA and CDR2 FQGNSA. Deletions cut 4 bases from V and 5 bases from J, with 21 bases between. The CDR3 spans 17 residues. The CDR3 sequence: CASSSRERPNSNNEQFF. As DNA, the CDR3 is TGTGCCAGCAGCTCCCGAGAGCGACCTAACAGTAACAATGAGCAGTTCTTC.

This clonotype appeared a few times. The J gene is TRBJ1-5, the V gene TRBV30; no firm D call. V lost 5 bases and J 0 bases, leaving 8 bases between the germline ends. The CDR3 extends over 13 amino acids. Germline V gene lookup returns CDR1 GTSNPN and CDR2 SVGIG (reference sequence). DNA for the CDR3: TGTGCCTGGGGGCGAGATAGCAATCAGCCCCAGCATTTT. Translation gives CAWGRDSNQPQHF.

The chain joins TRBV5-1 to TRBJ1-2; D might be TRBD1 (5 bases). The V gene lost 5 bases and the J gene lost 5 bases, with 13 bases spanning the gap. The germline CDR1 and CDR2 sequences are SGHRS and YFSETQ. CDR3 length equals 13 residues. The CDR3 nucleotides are TGCGCCAGCAGATATGCGGAGGGGTATGGCTACACCTTC. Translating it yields CASRYAEGYGYTF.

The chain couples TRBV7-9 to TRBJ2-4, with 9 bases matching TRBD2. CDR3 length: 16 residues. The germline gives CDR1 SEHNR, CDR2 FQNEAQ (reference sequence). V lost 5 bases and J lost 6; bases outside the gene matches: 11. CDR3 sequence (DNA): TGTGCCAGCAGCCCCAATCTAGCGGGGTATGGAAACATTCAGTACTTC. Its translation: CASSPNLAGYGNIQYF.

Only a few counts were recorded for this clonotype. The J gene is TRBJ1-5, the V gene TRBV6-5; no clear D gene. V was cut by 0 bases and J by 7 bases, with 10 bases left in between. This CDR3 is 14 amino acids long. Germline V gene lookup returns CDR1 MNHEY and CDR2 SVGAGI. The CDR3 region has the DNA TGTGCCAGCAGTTACTCGGTCGGAAGGCAGCCCCAGCATTTT. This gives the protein CASSYSVGRQPQHF.